This T cell receptor beta chain was documented in a study of T cell responses to AZD1222 COVID-19 vaccine. Only a few counts were recorded for this clone. Libraries were prepared by immunoSEQ multiplex PCR; TCRdb keeps only in-frame clonotypes and omits some of them. The sample yields some 120,000 clones, 80% to 90% seen once. The V gene end was trimmed by 1 base and the J gene end by 0 bases; junction bases not matched to a gene: 6. Per the germline V gene, CDR1 is SEHNR and CDR2 is FQNEAQ (reference sequence). The CDR3 is 17 amino acids. This material consisted of peripheral blood, taken on day 0 of MenACWY control vaccination. The chain is built from TRBV7-9 and TRBJ1-3; 7 nucleotides align to TRBD1. This clonotype originated in an adult in good health. CDR3 nucleotide sequence: TGTGCCAGCAGCTTAGAAACAGGGGTTTACTCTGGAAACACCATATATTTT. It translates to CASSLETGVYSGNTIYF.